The 19 T cell receptor beta chains below were found in one sample sequenced in a study of sequential checkpoint blockade in melanoma. The data were produced by immunoSEQ multiplex PCR, yet TCRdb's version contains in-frame clones alone and is incomplete. Seen here are approximately 29,000 clones, 83% observed once, and the top ten hold about a sixth. Treatment given: randomized to nivolumab then ipilimumab (arm A) or the reverse (arm B). The material sequenced was CD8+ T cells sorted from blood (inferred from file names), taken from a patient given nivolumab and ipilimumab in sequence. The receptors were sampled from a human donor with melanoma.

The gene calls are TRBV2 and TRBJ2-7; 8 nucleotides line up with TRBD2. The CDR3 spans 12 residues. The germline V gene encodes CDR1 SNHLY and CDR2 FYNNEI. The ends lost 11 bases at V and 7 bases at J; junction bases unmatched: 10. The DNA for the CDR3 is TGTGCCCTAAGGAGCGGGAGTAGGGAGCAGTACTTC. It encodes CALRSGSREQYF.

The CDR3 loop reads CASSYGTSGYYEQYF. CDR3 sequence (DNA): TGTGCCAGCAGTTACGGGACTAGCGGTTACTACGAGCAGTACTTC. V gene TRBV6-5 combines with J gene TRBJ2-7; 11 bases match TRBD2. Germline V gene sequence: CDR1 MNHEY, CDR2 SVGAGI. V dropped 2 bases and J dropped 3; count of bases not matched to a gene: 3. This CDR3 contains 15 residues.

The V and J genes are TRBV4-3 and TRBJ2-1, with D possibly TRBD2 on 5 matching bases. Germline assignment: CDR1 LGHNA and CDR2 YSLEER. The germline V and J ends were trimmed by 4 bases and 8 bases, with 18 bases remaining between them. The CDR3 is 15 amino acids. CDR3 sequence: CASSPSSKRVHEQFF. The CDR3 bases are TGCGCCAGCAGCCCCTCTAGCAAGAGGGTCCATGAGCAGTTCTTC.

CDR3 nucleotides: TGTGCCAGCAGTTTTTGGGGGCCTAGCGGAAACCACCCGGAGCAGTTCTTC. Its translation: CASSFWGPSGNHPEQFF. The chain uses TRBV28 and TRBJ2-1; TRBD2 might be the D (7 bases). The CDR3 spans 17 residues. Germline V gives CDR1 MDHEN, CDR2 SYDVKM. V was clipped by 3 bases and J by 10 bases, with 25 bases between them.

The genes are TRBV7-9 and TRBJ2-7; possible D gene TRBD1, 6 bases. Germline V gene lookup returns CDR1 SEHNR and CDR2 FQNEAQ (reference sequence). The CDR3 runs 14 residues. Trimming took 5 bases from V and 4 from J, leaving 15 bases between them. The CDR3 bases are TGTGCCAGCAGCCACAGGGCAGACCCTTACGAGCAGTACTTC. Protein product: CASSHRADPYEQYF.

This chain joins TRBV6-5 and TRBJ2-3; D is ambiguous. V lost 2 bases, J lost 2 bases, and 8 bases lay in between. Germline CDR1 is MNHEY and CDR2 is SVGAGI. There are 14 residues in the CDR3. This CDR3 reads CASSYQYPTDTQYF. In nucleotides, the CDR3 is TGTGCCAGCAGTTACCAGTATCCCACAGATACGCAGTATTTT.

The chain links TRBV5-5 to TRBJ2-1; 9 positions match TRBD2. The CDR3 is made up of 13 amino acids. Germline CDR1 is SGHKS and CDR2 is YYEKEE (reference sequence). V was pared by 5 bases and J by 7 bases, with 4 bases of the junction left unmatched. The chain's CDR3 is CASREREENEQFF. CDR3 sequence (DNA): TGTGCCAGCAGAGAGCGGGAGGAGAATGAGCAGTTCTTC.

The chain is built from TRBV13 and TRBJ2-1, with TRBD2 identical over 12 bases. The CDR3 totals 14 residues. Germline values: CDR1 PRHDT, CDR2 FYEKMQ (reference sequence). V dropped 11 bases and J dropped 1; count of bases not matched to a gene: 3. CDR3 amino acids: CASGLAGSYNEQFF. The CDR3 DNA reads TGTGCCTCCGGACTAGCGGGATCCTACAATGAGCAGTTCTTC.

The chain has TRBV27 and TRBJ2-1; 8 bases agree with TRBD2. From germline, CDR1 is MNHEY and CDR2 SMNVEV (reference sequence). The CDR3 loop spans 14 amino acids. V trimming: 5 bases; J trimming: 9 bases; junction bases outside the gene matches: 9. This CDR3 is CASSPVSGAGEQFF. The CDR3 nucleotides are TGTGCCAGCAGTCCGGTTAGCGGGGCTGGTGAGCAGTTCTTC.

This clone was recorded only once. The chain uses TRBV19 and TRBJ1-1; possible D gene TRBD1, 5 bases. Germline V gene sequence: CDR1 LNHDA, CDR2 SQIVND (reference sequence). V was shortened by 1 base and J by 4 bases, with 7 bases between the two germline ends. There are 13 residues in the CDR3. The CDR3 coding sequence is TGTGCCAGTAGTATAGCGGGGGGCACTGAAGCTTTCTTT. It codes for CASSIAGGTEAFF.

The V gene is TRBV28, the J gene TRBJ2-1; TRBD1 is a possible D gene (6 bases). Germline V CDR1 and CDR2: MDHEN, SYDVKM. The V and J ends lost 7 bases and 7 bases respectively, with 26 bases between them. The CDR3 loop spans 17 amino acids. The CDR3 is CASNRQVSPSPFNEQFF. Written as DNA, the CDR3 is TGTGCCAGCAATAGACAGGTCTCCCCCTCTCCTTTTAATGAGCAGTTCTTC.

The chain couples TRBV27 to TRBJ1-6; 7 nucleotides match TRBD1. CDR1 and CDR2 from the germline V gene are MNHEY and SMNVEV (reference sequence). There are 13 residues in the CDR3. The J segment lost 10 bases and the V segment lost 6 bases, leaving 6 bases of the junction unmatched. This chain's CDR3 is CASRYGTASPLHF. DNA of the CDR3: TGTGCCAGCAGGTACGGGACAGCCTCACCCCTCCACTTT.

This chain joins TRBV2 and TRBJ2-7; 10 nucleotides line up with TRBD1. V was clipped by 4 bases and J by 4 bases; unmatched bases: 7. This CDR3 region has 15 residues. Germline V gene data show CDR1 as SNHLY and CDR2 as FYNNEI. DNA of the CDR3: TGTGCCAGCAGTGCAGGGACAGGGGTAAAGTACGAGCAGTACTTC. Translated: CASSAGTGVKYEQYF. Full variable domain (missing parts from reference TRBV2 and TRBJ2-7): EPEVTQTPSHQVTQMGQEVILRCVPISNHLYFYWYRQILGQKVEFLVSFYNNEISEKSEIFDDQFSVERPDGSNFTLKIRSTKLEDSAMYFCASSAGTGVKYEQYFGPGTRLTVT.

The rearrangement joins TRBV5-5 to TRBJ2-5; 7 nucleotides line up with TRBD2. After removal of 6 bases from V and 1 base from J, the junction contained 6 bases not matched to a gene. Germline CDR1 reads SGHKS; CDR2 reads YYEKEE (reference sequence). This CDR3 is 14 amino acids long. The CDR3 sequence is CASNPAGSQETQYF. In DNA, the CDR3 is TGTGCCAGCAACCCAGCGGGAAGCCAAGAGACCCAGTACTTC.

The V and J genes are TRBV19 and TRBJ1-6, with 7 nucleotides matching TRBD1. This CDR3 is built from 16 residues. The J segment lost 9 bases and the V segment lost 5 bases, leaving 13 bases of the junction unmatched. Germline CDR1 is LNHDA and CDR2 is SQIVND (reference sequence). In DNA form, the CDR3 reads TGTGCCAGTAGTGGGACAGCCCTAGCTAGAGGTTCACCCCTCCACTTT. It codes for CASSGTALARGSPLHF.

This chain links TRBV5-6 with TRBJ2-7; 14 positions agree with TRBD2. CDR3 length: 16 amino acids. Germline CDR1 reads SGHDT; CDR2 reads YYEEEE. Unmatched junction bases numbered 3, after V lost 4 bases and J lost 0 bases. The CDR3 bases are TGTGCCAGCAGCGCCGGGACTAGCGGGAGCTCCTACGAGCAGTACTTC. This sequence encodes CASSAGTSGSSYEQYF.

Within the sample, this clone is medium-sized. Other DNA sequences within the sample encode an identical CDR3. The chain couples TRBV7-9 to TRBJ1-2, with 9 bases that match TRBD1. Germline loops: CDR1 SEHNR, CDR2 FQNEAQ (reference sequence). This CDR3 region has 16 residues. V was clipped by 1 base and J by 1 base; unmatched bases: 4. Here the CDR3 DNA reads TGTGCCAGCAGCTTAGGGCTGGGACAGGGTAACTATGGCTACACCTTC. Translating it yields CASSLGLGQGNYGYTF.

This clone has only a few counts. CDR3 coding DNA: TGTGCCAGCAGCCAAGCGGGAAACACCATATATTTT. Its protein product is CASSQAGNTIYF. V gene TRBV14 combines with J gene TRBJ1-3; D gene ambiguous. The ends were cut back, 1 base at V and 4 bases at J, with 2 bases in the middle. The germline CDR1 and CDR2 sequences are SGHDN and FVKESK. This CDR3 comprises 12 residues. The full variable domain, with the rest looked up from reference TRBV14 and TRBJ1-3, is EAGVTQFPSHSVIEKGQTVTLRCDPISGHDNLYWYRRVMGKEIKFLLHFVKESKQDESGMPNNRFLAERTGGTYSTLKVQPAELEDSGVYFCASSQAGNTIYFGEGSWLTVV.

This chain joins TRBV27 and TRBJ2-2; 11 bases agree with TRBD2. This CDR3 spans 15 amino acids. The ends lost 6 bases at V and 3 bases at J; junction bases unmatched: 3. CDR1 and CDR2 from the germline V gene are MNHEY and SMNVEV (reference sequence). The CDR3 loop is CASRIAGGDTGELFF. The DNA of the CDR3 is TGTGCCAGCAGGATAGCGGGAGGGGACACCGGGGAGCTGTTTTTT.